The present TCR beta chain was sequenced within a study of blood T cells in healthy people across ages. A second PCR of about 6 to 11 cycles used a sample-barcoded 5' primer and a J-beta primer mix. At least 2.5 million CDR3-containing paired-end reads were obtained per sample. MiXCR, run by TCRdb on the 5' RACE reads, gives a single entry per CDR3 protein. The sample contains around 1.5 million distinct CDR3 sequences, 30% to 35% of which appear only once. CDR1 and CDR2 from the germline V gene are MGHRA and YSYEKL. This CDR3 comprises 18 residues. The V and J ends lost 3 bases and 5 bases, in that order; junction bases with no gene match: 14. Donors gave around 10 milliliters of peripheral blood apiece.

Sample: blood. This TCR derives from a woman aged 30 to 39 in good health. This chain connects TRBV4-1 to TRBJ2-3, with TRBD2 matching over 10 bases. The CDR3 is CASSHGLAGARDRDTQYF. CDR3 DNA sequence: TGCGCCAGCAGCCATGGCCTAGCGGGGGCCCGGGATCGAGATACGCAGTATTTT.